These 8 T cell receptor beta chains were sequenced from one sample in a study of blood T cell repertoires in COVID-19 (TCRdb year 2020). The library was prepared using the immunoSEQ multiplex PCR assay. TCRdb's version of the immuneACCESS table is confined to in-frame rearrangements and falls short of the full clone set. An unresolved V gene accounts for under half of the shortfall where checked; the remainder is of unknown origin. The sample includes a few hundred thousand clones, with roughly 84% observed a single time. 1% of the sample goes to the ten largest clones. Sequencing input: peripheral blood. The receptors come from a man aged 45-65 years with active or convalescent COVID-19.

CDR3 coding DNA: TGTGCCAGCAGAGTTCGGGGACAGGGGCACGATGAGCAGTTCTTC. This sequence encodes CASRVRGQGHDEQFF. The J gene is TRBJ2-1, the V gene TRBV6-5; 10 bases agree with TRBD1. Germline loops: CDR1 MNHEY, CDR2 SVGAGI. This CDR3 region has 15 residues. Germline trimming cut 6 bases from V and 8 bases from J; bases unmatched to any gene: 10.

This rearrangement joins TRBV7-2 to TRBJ2-3, with D possibly matching TRBD1 (6 bases). Germline values: CDR1 SGHTA, CDR2 FQGNSA. The V end was cut by 0 bases, the J end by 9 bases, with 10 bases between. CDR3 length: 13 amino acids. CDR3 region: CASSLAVRGTQYF. The CDR3 region has the DNA TGTGCCAGCAGCTTAGCTGTTAGGGGGACGCAGTATTTT.

V is TRBV9 and J is TRBJ2-1, with TRBD2 as a possible D gene (5 bases). CDR3 length: 17 amino acids. Trimming took 0 bases from V and 3 from J, leaving 16 bases between them. The germline V gene has CDR1 SGDLS and CDR2 YYNGEE. The CDR3 region has the DNA TGTGCCAGCAGCGTAGAGTCGTCAGCGGAGTTCTACAATGAGCAGTTCTTC. It specifies CASSVESSAEFYNEQFF. The variable domain in full, completed from reference TRBV9 and TRBJ2-1, reads DSGVTQTPKHLITATGQRVTLRCSPRSGDLSVYWYQQSLDQGLQFLIQYYNGEERAKGNILERFSAQQFPDLHSELNLSSLELGDSALYFCASSVESSAEFYNEQFFGPGTRLTVL.

DNA of the CDR3: TGTGCCAGCAGGCCAAGGGGTACTAGCACAGATACGCAGTATTTT. Its protein product is CASRPRGTSTDTQYF. The rearrangement joins TRBV28 to TRBJ2-3; D is perhaps TRBD1 (5 bases). The CDR3 spans 15 residues. CDR1 and CDR2 from the germline V gene are MDHEN and SYDVKM. The germline V and J ends were trimmed by 6 bases and 0 bases, with 13 bases remaining between them.

V usage is TRBV5-6 and J usage is TRBJ2-4; D ambiguous. V dropped 3 bases and J dropped 0 bases, with 7 bases sitting between them. The CDR3 totals 14 residues. CDR1 is SGHDT, CDR2 YYEEEE, per germline. DNA for the CDR3: TGTGCCAGCAGCTCTAGTGGAGCCAAAAACATTCAGTACTTC. It codes for CASSSSGAKNIQYF. Drawing the rest from reference TRBV5-6 and TRBJ2-4, the complete variable domain is DAGVTQSPTHLIKTRGQQVTLRCSPKSGHDTVSWYQQALGQGPQFIFQYYEEEERQRGNFPDRFSGHQFPNYSSELNVNALLLGDSALYLCASSSSGAKNIQYFGAGTRLSVL.

The chain joins TRBV28 to TRBJ1-6; tentative D call: TRBD1 (6 bases). Trimming took off 3 bases at V and 5 bases at J, with 17 bases between the two ends. The CDR3 loop spans 17 amino acids. Per germline, CDR1 MDHEN and CDR2 SYDVKM. The CDR3 DNA sequence: TGTGCCAGCAGTTTCTGGCGCAGGGGATTGGATAATTCACCCCTCCACTTT. Translated: CASSFWRRGLDNSPLHF.

This chain connects TRBV18 to TRBJ1-3; 7 bases agree with TRBD1. This CDR3 spans 15 amino acids. Germline values: CDR1 KGHSH, CDR2 LQKENI. The junction had 3 bases not matched to a gene; V was cut back by 3 bases and J by 1 base. The CDR3, as DNA: TGTGCCAGCTCACCGCAGGGGGTGTCTGGAAACACCATATATTTT. Its translation is CASSPQGVSGNTIYF. The whole variable domain, remainder taken from reference TRBV18 and TRBJ1-3, is NAGVMQNPRHLVRRRGQEARLRCSPMKGHSHVYWYRQLPEEGLKFMVYLQKENIIDESGMPKERFSAEFPKEGPSILRIQQVVRGDSAAYFCASSPQGVSGNTIYFGEGSWLTVV.

V gene TRBV28 combines with J gene TRBJ2-3; D might be TRBD1 (5 bases). Germline CDR1 MDHEN, CDR2 SYDVKM. Trimming removed 4 bases from V and 13 bases from J, with 15 bases in between. This CDR3 spans 12 amino acids. The chain's CDR3 is CASSSSLGQKYF. Here the CDR3 DNA reads TGTGCCAGCAGTTCGTCCCTCGGACAAAAGTATTTT.